The clone carrying this TCR beta chain was found many times. This entry comes from a study of tumor-infiltrating lymphocytes in oesophageal squamous cell carcinoma. TCRdb reprocessed the PCR reads via MiXCR and lists one record per CDR3 protein. The sample shows 8,500 to 11,000 distinct CDR3 sequences, about 60% of them seen only once. The CDR3 runs to 13 residues. Germline V CDR1 and CDR2: MNHEY, SMNVEV (reference sequence). Trimming stripped 0 bases from V and 6 bases from J, with 7 bases between. The receptor comes from a female donor with esophageal squamous cell carcinoma. Material: esophageal tumor tissue. The rearrangement joins TRBV27 to TRBJ2-3; D might be TRBD2 (5 bases). This chain's CDR3 is CASSLSRVDTQYF. DNA of the CDR3: TGTGCCAGCAGTTTATCGAGGGTGGATACGCAGTATTTT.